The 10 T cell receptor beta chains in this list originate from one sample, sequenced in a study of Ad26.COV2.S vaccination and SARS-CoV-2 variants listed by TCRdb under 2021. Library creation used the immunoSEQ multiplex PCR assay. TCRdb's version of the immuneACCESS table is confined to in-frame rearrangements and falls short of the full clone set. An unresolved V gene accounts for under half of the shortfall where checked; the remainder is of unknown origin. Here the sample has about 680,000 clones; around 89% occur a single time. The top ten constitute about 1.5% of the sample. Interpreted using the paper, the treatment or condition label stands for: 15 to 20 received Ad26.COV2.S at low or high dose, single or two shots; about 5 received placebo; per-sample allocation not given. Repertoires of vaccine and placebo recipients were sequenced from samples collected on day 63 after the first injection.

The sequencing here drew on peripheral blood, taken in a trial of Ad26.COV2.S vaccine versus placebo. The receptors stem from a person between 18 and 59 years old who received the Ad26.COV2.S COVID-19 vaccine or a placebo.

This chain links TRBV9 with TRBJ2-7; D remains ambiguous. Per germline, CDR1 SGDLS and CDR2 YYNGEE. The CDR3 consists of 14 residues. Trimming cost V 3 bases and J 5 bases, with 15 bases left between them. CDR3 region: CASSGGEGLDEQYF. CDR3 nucleotide sequence: TGTGCCAGCAGCGGAGGAGAAGGTCTAGACGAGCAGTACTTC.

This clone was recorded once. The rearrangement uses TRBV6-6 and TRBJ2-1; 13 bases agree with TRBD2. Unmatched junction bases numbered 12, after V lost 5 bases and J lost 8 bases. The CDR3 is made up of 17 amino acids. CDR1 is MNHNY and CDR2 is SVGAGI in the germline V gene (reference sequence). CDR3 residues: CASSPLRTSGRSHEQFF. For the CDR3, the DNA is TGTGCCAGCAGTCCCCTAAGGACTAGCGGGAGAAGCCATGAGCAGTTCTTC.

CDR3 sequence reads: CAWSPAYGQGAYGYTF. In DNA, the CDR3 is TGTGCCTGGAGTCCAGCATACGGACAGGGGGCTTATGGCTACACCTTC. This chain links TRBV30 with TRBJ1-2, with 11 bases matching TRBD1. Per germline, CDR1 GTSNPN and CDR2 SVGIG (reference sequence). There are 16 residues in the CDR3. V lost 2 bases, J lost 5 bases, and 10 bases stayed unmatched.

The CDR3 reads CASSMGLAGTHYEQYF. CDR3 coding DNA: TGCGCCAGCAGCATGGGACTAGCGGGCACTCACTACGAGCAGTACTTC. The chain recombines TRBV5-1 with TRBJ2-7, with 12 bases aligning to TRBD2. The CDR3 extends over 16 amino acids. V lost 4 bases, J lost 3 bases, and 8 bases stayed unmatched. CDR1 and CDR2 (germline): SGHRS, YFSETQ.

The rearrangement joins TRBV5-4 to TRBJ2-7, with 7 positions matching TRBD1. CDR1 and CDR2 (germline): SGHNT, YYREEE (reference sequence). J was trimmed by 5 bases and V by 4 bases; bases with no gene match: 12. The CDR3 is 15 amino acids. The CDR3 DNA reads as TGTGCCAGCAGCCCGGAGAGAAGACAGGGCAACGAGCAGTACTTC. This encodes CASSPERRQGNEQYF.

This clone was picked up a small number of times. The V call is TRBV2, the J call TRBJ1-1, with 9 bases aligning to TRBD1. After removal of 5 bases from V and 4 bases from J, the junction contained 5 bases not matched to a gene. The germline gives CDR1 SNHLY, CDR2 FYNNEI. The CDR3 loop spans 14 amino acids. The CDR3 protein is CASSMTGGATEAFF. The CDR3, as DNA: TGTGCCAGCAGTATGACAGGGGGGGCCACTGAAGCTTTCTTT.

The sample holds one count of this clone. This chain connects TRBV30 to TRBJ1-2, with D unclear. V gave up 3 bases and J gave up 8 bases, with 16 bases separating them. Germline values: CDR1 GTSNPN, CDR2 SVGIG (reference sequence). The CDR3 loop spans 13 amino acids. The CDR3 is CAWSAQVDWGYTF. The CDR3 bases are TGTGCCTGGAGCGCTCAGGTGGATTGGGGCTACACCTTC.

V is TRBV6-5 and J is TRBJ2-1, with TRBD1 as a possible D gene (5 bases). V lost 5 bases and J 6 bases, leaving 14 bases between the germline ends. CDR3 size: 14 residues. Looked up from germline, CDR1 is MNHEY and CDR2 is SVGAGI. CDR3 sequence reads: CASSQGLRVNEQFF. Here the CDR3 DNA reads TGTGCCAGCAGTCAGGGTTTACGAGTCAATGAGCAGTTCTTC.

The gene calls are TRBV5-1 and TRBJ1-2; D ambiguous. The V gene's germline CDR1 is SGHRS and CDR2 YFSETQ. CDR3 length equals 14 residues. The V and J ends lost 1 base and 3 bases respectively, with 10 bases between them. CDR3 sequence (DNA): TGCGCCAGCAGCTTGAAGGGTTGGGACTATGGCTACACCTTC. This sequence encodes CASSLKGWDYGYTF.

The V call is TRBV6-5, the J call TRBJ1-6, with TRBD1 matching over 7 bases. The germline V gene encodes CDR1 MNHEY and CDR2 SVGAGI. V dropped 2 bases and J dropped 6; count of bases not matched to a gene: 4. This CDR3 is built from 15 residues. The CDR3 sequence: CASSYRTGFNSPLHF. The DNA of the CDR3 is TGTGCCAGCAGTTACCGGACAGGATTTAATTCACCCCTCCACTTT.